The 10 T cell receptor beta chains below come from one sample, sequenced in a study of blood T cell repertoires in COVID-19. Clones were sequenced by immunoSEQ multiplex PCR, and TCRdb holds only the in-frame ones, with some missing. The repertoire holds 50,000 to 65,000 clones, with 76% as singletons. Material: peripheral blood. The receptors were sampled from a woman aged 50 to 60 with active or convalescent COVID-19.

This clone was seen only a few times. The chain combines TRBV9 with TRBJ1-2; D remains unclear. Germline V gene data show CDR1 as SGDLS and CDR2 as YYNGEE. V was trimmed by 3 bases and J by 4 bases, leaving 10 bases between them. The CDR3 loop spans 13 amino acids. In DNA form, the CDR3 reads TGTGCCAGCAGCGCCGGAGATGTCTATGGCTACACCTTC. Residues: CASSAGDVYGYTF.

This clone was seen once. Its ends do not fully match the called genes, so a read error is possible. The chain carries TRBV6-6 and TRBJ1-5, with TRBD1 identical over 12 bases. Germline CDR1 and CDR2: MNHNY and SVGAGI (reference sequence). CDR3 length: 16 residues. The CDR3 region has the DNA TGTGCCAGCAGACCAACCGGGACAGGGGGCAAACAGCCCCAGCATTTT. The encoded protein is CASRPTGTGGKQPQHF.

The chain uses TRBV5-4 and TRBJ1-2; D not certain. The CDR3 is made up of 11 amino acids. The V end lost 7 bases, the J end lost 7 bases, and 11 bases lay between the germline ends. Germline V gene lookup returns CDR1 SGHNT and CDR2 YYREEE (reference sequence). CDR3 nucleotides: TGTGCCAGCCGTGGGGAGGGTGGCTACACCTTC. Translated, it gives CASRGEGGYTF. The whole variable domain, remainder taken from reference TRBV5-4 and TRBJ1-2, is ETGVTQSPTHLIKTRGQQVTLRCSSQSGHNTVSWYQQALGQGPQFIFQYYREEENGRGNFPPRFSGLQFPNYSSELNVNALELDDSALYLCASRGEGGYTFGSGTRLTVV.

The chain employs TRBV10-3 and TRBJ2-1; D call uncertain. CDR3 size: 13 residues. Germline CDR1 is ENHRY and CDR2 is SYGVKD. Trimming shortened V by 4 bases and J by 7 bases, and 11 bases separated the two germline ends. CDR3: CAISGVPVNEQFF. In DNA, the CDR3 is TGTGCCATCAGTGGCGTCCCGGTAAATGAGCAGTTCTTC.

This chain uses TRBV21-1 with TRBJ2-7; whether TRBD1, the table's D call, matches the DNA was not checked. TRBV21-1 is annotated as a pseudogene. The CDR3 extends over 14 amino acids. This CDR3 is CASSNRDRDHEQYF. For the CDR3, the DNA is TGTGCCAGCAGCAACCGGGACAGGGACCACGAGCAGTACTTC.

The chain employs TRBV6-5 and TRBJ2-1, with D perhaps matching TRBD2 (5 bases). Trimming stripped 6 bases from V and 0 bases from J, with 9 bases between. Germline loops: CDR1 MNHEY, CDR2 SVGAGI. The length of the CDR3 is 14 residues. The CDR3 coding sequence is TGTGCCAGCAGGAGAGGAGGCTCCTACAATGAGCAGTTCTTC. This encodes CASRRGGSYNEQFF.

This chain links TRBV30 with TRBJ1-3; D uncertain. CDR1 is GTSNPN, CDR2 SVGIG, per germline (reference sequence). The CDR3 runs to 15 residues. The V gene lost 0 bases and the J gene lost 3 bases, with 12 bases spanning the gap. The CDR3 region has the DNA TGTGCCTGGAGTGTAGCAGGCGGGAATGGAAACACCATATATTTT. Encoded protein: CAWSVAGGNGNTIYF. Full variable domain (missing parts from reference TRBV30 and TRBJ1-3): SQTIHQWPATLVQPVGSPLSLECTVEGTSNPNLYWYRQAAGRGLQLLFYSVGIGQISSEVPQNLSASRPQDRQFILSSKKLLLSDSGFYLCAWSVAGGNGNTIYFGEGSWLTVV.

This clone was observed a few times. V and J are TRBV2 and TRBJ1-6; 7 bases agree with TRBD1. After removal of 6 bases from V and 6 bases from J, the junction contained 8 bases not matched to a gene. Germline values: CDR1 SNHLY, CDR2 FYNNEI. This CDR3 comprises 15 residues. The CDR3: CASRGTRQGNSPLHF. CDR3 DNA sequence: TGTGCCAGCAGAGGGACCCGACAGGGTAATTCACCCCTCCACTTT.

V usage is TRBV7-2 and J usage is TRBJ2-1, with 9 bases that match TRBD2. The ends lost 1 base at V and 4 bases at J; junction bases unmatched: 8. In germline, CDR1 is SGHTA, CDR2 FQGNSA. This CDR3 is 17 amino acids long. In DNA, the CDR3 is TGTGCCAGCAGCTTAGATCATTCTAGCGGGAAGTACAATGAGCAGTTCTTC. It yields the protein CASSLDHSSGKYNEQFF.

V gene TRBV19 combines with J gene TRBJ2-6; D may be TRBD1 (6 bases). Germline V gene sequence: CDR1 LNHDA, CDR2 SQIVND (reference sequence). The V end lost 6 bases, the J end lost 4 bases, and 16 bases lay between the germline ends. CDR3 length: 16 amino acids. CDR3 protein: CASSPGWGQGANVLTF. The CDR3 DNA is TGTGCCAGTAGCCCGGGTTGGGGGCAAGGGGCCAACGTCCTGACTTTC.